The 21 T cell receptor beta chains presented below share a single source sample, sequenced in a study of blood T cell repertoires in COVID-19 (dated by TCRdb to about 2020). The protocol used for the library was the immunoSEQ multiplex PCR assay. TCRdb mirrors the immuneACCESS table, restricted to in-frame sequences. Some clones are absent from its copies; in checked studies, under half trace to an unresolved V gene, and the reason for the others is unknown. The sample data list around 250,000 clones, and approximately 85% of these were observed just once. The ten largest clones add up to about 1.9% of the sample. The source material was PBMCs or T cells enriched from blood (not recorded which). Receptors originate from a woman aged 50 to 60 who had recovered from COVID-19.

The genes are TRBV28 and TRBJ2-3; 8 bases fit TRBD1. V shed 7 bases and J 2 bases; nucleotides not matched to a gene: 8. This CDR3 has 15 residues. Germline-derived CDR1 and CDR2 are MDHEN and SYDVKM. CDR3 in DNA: TGTGCCAGCAAAGGGACAGGAGTAACCACAGATACGCAGTATTTT. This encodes CASKGTGVTTDTQYF.

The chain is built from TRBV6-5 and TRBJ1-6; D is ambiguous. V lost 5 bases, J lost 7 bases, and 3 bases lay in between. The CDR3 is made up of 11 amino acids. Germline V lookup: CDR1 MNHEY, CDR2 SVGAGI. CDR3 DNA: TGTGCCAGCAGTCAAAATTCACCCCTCCACTTT. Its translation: CASSQNSPLHF.

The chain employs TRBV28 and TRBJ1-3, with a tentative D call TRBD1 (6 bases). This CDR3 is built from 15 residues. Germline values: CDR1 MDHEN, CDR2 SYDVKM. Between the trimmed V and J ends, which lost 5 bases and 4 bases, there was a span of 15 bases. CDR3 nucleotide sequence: TGTGCCAGCAGTCTTACAGGGAGCGTAGGAAACACCATATATTTT. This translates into CASSLTGSVGNTIYF.

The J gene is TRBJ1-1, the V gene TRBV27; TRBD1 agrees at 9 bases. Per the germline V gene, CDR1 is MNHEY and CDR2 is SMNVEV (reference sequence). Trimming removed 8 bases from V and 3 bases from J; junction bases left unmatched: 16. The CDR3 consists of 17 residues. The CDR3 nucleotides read TGTGCCAGCGGCATTCCTCGGACAGGGGATAGAGACACTGAAGCTTTCTTT. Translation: CASGIPRTGDRDTEAFF.

CDR3 coding DNA: TGTGCCAGCAGCCGAATCGCACAGGGCACGGGCGGCTACACCTTC. The encoded protein is CASSRIAQGTGGYTF. V gene TRBV3-1 (or the pseudogene TRBV3-2) combines with J gene TRBJ1-2, with a tentative D call TRBD1 (6 bases). The CDR3 loop spans 15 amino acids. V was trimmed by 4 bases and J by 8 bases, leaving 20 bases between them. In germline, CDR1 is LGHDT, CDR2 YNNKEL (reference sequence).

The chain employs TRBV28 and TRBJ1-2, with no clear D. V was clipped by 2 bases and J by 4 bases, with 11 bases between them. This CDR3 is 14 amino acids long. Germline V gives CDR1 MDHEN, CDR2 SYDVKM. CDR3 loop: CASSLRGSGYGYTF. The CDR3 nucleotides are TGTGCCAGCAGTTTACGGGGATCAGGCTATGGCTACACCTTC.

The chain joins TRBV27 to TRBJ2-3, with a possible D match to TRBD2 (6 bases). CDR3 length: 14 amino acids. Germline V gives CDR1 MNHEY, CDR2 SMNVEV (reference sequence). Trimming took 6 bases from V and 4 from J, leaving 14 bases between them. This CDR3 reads CASSRDSLADTQYF. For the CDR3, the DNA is TGTGCCAGCAGCCGGGACTCCCTGGCAGATACGCAGTATTTT.

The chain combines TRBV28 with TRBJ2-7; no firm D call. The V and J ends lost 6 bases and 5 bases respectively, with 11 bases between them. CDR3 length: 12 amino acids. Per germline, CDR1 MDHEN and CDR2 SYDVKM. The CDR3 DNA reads TGTGCCAGCAGACCTAATATCCACGAGCAGTACTTC. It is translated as CASRPNIHEQYF.

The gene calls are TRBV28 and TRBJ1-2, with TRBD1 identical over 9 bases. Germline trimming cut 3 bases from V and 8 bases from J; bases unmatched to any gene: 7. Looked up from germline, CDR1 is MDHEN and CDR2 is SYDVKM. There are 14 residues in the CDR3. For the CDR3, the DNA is TGTGCCAGCAGTTTTGCCGGGACAGGGAGGGGCTACACCTTC. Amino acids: CASSFAGTGRGYTF.

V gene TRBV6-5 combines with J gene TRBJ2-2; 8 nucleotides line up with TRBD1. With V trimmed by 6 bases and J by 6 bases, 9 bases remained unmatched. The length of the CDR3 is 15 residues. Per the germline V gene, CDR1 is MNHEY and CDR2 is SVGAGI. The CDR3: CASRRTGSGSGELFF. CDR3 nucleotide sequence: TGTGCCAGCAGACGGACAGGGTCAGGTTCCGGGGAGCTGTTTTTT.

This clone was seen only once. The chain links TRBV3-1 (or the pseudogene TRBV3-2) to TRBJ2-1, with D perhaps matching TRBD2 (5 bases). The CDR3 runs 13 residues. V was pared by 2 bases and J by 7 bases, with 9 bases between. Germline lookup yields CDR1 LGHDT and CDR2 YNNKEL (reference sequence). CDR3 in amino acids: CASSQLWRNEQFF. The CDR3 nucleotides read TGTGCCAGCAGCCAACTATGGAGGAATGAGCAGTTCTTC.

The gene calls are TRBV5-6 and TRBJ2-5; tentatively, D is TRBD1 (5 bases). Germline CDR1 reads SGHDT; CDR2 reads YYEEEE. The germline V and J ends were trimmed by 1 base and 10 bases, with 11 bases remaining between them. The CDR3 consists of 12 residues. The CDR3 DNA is TGTGCCAGCAGCTTGAGGTTCCAGGGCCAGTACTTC. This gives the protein CASSLRFQGQYF.

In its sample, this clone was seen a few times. The CDR3 coding sequence is TGTGCCAGCAGCCAAGCAGGGGGCATCGAAAAACTGTTTTTT. Its protein product is CASSQAGGIEKLFF. This chain joins TRBV4-2 and TRBJ1-4, with 8 bases lining up with TRBD1. CDR1 and CDR2 from the germline V gene are LGHNA and YNFKEQ. This CDR3 region has 14 residues. V was clipped by 1 base and J by 8 bases; unmatched bases: 3.

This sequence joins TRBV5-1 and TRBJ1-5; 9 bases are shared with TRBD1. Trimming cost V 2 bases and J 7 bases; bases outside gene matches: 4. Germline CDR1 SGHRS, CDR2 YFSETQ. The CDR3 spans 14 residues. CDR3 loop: CASSLRTGDQPQHF. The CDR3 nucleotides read TGCGCCAGCAGCTTAAGGACAGGGGACCAGCCCCAGCATTTT. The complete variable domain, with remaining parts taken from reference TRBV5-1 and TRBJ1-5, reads KAGVTQTPRYLIKTRGQQVTLSCSPISGHRSVSWYQQTPGQGLQFLFEYFSETQRNKGNFPGRFSGRQFSNSRSEMNVSTLELGDSALYLCASSLRTGDQPQHFGDGTRLSIL.

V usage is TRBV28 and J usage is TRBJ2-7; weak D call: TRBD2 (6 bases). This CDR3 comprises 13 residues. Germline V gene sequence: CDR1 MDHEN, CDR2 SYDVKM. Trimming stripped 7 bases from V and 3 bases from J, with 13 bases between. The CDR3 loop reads CASIPFGGYEQYF. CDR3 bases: TGTGCCAGCATCCCTTTCGGGGGCTACGAGCAGTACTTC.

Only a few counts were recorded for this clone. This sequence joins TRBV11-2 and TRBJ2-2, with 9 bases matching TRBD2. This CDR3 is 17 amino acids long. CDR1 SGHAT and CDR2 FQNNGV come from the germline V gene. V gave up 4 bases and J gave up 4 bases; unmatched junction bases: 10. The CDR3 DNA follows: TGTGCCAGCAGCTCGCTGTTGACTAGCGGTGCCACCGGGGAGCTGTTTTTT. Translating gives CASSSLLTSGATGELFF. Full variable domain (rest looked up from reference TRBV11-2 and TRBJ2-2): EAGVAQSPRYKIIEKRQSVAFWCNPISGHATLYWYQQILGQGPKLLIQFQNNGVVDDSQLPKDRFSAERLKGVDSTLKIQPAKLEDSAVYLCASSSLLTSGATGELFFGEGSRLTVL.

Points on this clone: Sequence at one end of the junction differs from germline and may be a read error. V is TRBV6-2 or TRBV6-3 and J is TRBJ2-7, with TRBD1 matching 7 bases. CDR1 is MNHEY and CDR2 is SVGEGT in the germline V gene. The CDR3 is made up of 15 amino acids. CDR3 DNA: TGTGCCAGCAGTTACTCCGGGACAGTCTCCTCCGAGCAGTACTTC. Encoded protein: CASSYSGTVSSEQYF.

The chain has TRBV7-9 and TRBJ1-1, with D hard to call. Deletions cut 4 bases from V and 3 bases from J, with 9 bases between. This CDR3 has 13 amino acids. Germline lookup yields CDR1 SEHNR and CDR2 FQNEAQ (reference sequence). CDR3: CASSSGLDTEAFF. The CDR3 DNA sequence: TGTGCCAGCAGCTCCGGACTCGACACTGAAGCTTTCTTT.

CDR3 region: CASSPLTSGRSQRRNEQFF. The CDR3 DNA sequence: TGCGCCAGCAGCCCCCTCACTAGCGGGAGAAGCCAGCGGCGAAATGAGCAGTTCTTC. The chain has TRBV4-1 and TRBJ2-1; 11 bases align to TRBD2. V was clipped by 4 bases and J by 7 bases; unmatched bases: 18. Germline V gene data show CDR1 as MGHRA and CDR2 as YSYEKL. The CDR3 has 19 amino acids.

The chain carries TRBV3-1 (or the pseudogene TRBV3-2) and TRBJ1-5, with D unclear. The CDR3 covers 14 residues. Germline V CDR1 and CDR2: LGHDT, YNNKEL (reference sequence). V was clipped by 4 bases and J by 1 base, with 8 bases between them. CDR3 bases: TGTGCCAGCAGCCCTTCGCGGAGCAATCAGCCCCAGCATTTT. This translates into CASSPSRSNQPQHF.

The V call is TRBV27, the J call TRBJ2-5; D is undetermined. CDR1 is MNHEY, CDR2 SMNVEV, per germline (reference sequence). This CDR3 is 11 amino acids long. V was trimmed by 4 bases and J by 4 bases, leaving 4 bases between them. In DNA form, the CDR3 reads TGTGCCAGCAGTTCCAGAGAGACCCAGTACTTC. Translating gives CASSSRETQYF.